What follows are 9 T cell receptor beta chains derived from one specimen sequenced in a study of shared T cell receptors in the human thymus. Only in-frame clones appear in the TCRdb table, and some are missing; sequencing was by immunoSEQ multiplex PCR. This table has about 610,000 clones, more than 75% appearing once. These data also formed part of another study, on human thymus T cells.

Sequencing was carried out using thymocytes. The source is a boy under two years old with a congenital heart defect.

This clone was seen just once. CDR3 amino acids: CASSVFEEGRAPYNEQFF. The DNA for the CDR3 is TGTGCCAGCAGCGTATTCGAGGAGGGGAGGGCCCCATACAATGAGCAGTTCTTC. The chain employs TRBV9 and TRBJ2-1, with 7 nucleotides matching TRBD2. The CDR3 runs 18 residues. The germline gives CDR1 SGDLS, CDR2 YYNGEE. J gave up 4 bases and V 1 base, and 14 bases lay outside the gene matches.

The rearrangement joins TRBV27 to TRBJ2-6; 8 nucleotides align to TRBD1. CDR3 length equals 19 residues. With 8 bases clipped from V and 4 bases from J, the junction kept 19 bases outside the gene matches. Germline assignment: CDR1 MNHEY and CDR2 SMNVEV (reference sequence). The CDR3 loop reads CASADRGWDRPAGANVLTF. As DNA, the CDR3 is TGTGCCAGCGCAGATCGGGGTTGGGACAGGCCAGCCGGGGCCAACGTCCTGACTTTC. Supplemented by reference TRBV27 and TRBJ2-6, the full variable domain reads EAQVTQNPRYLITVTGKKLTVTCSQNMNHEYMSWYRQDPGLGLRQIYYSMNVEVTDKGDVPEGYKVSRKEKRNFPLILESPSPNQTSLYFCASADRGWDRPAGANVLTFGAGSRLTVL.

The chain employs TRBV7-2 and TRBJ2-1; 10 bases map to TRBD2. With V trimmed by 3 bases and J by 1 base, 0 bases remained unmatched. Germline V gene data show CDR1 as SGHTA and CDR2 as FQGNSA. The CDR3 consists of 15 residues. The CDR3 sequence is CASSFSGRSYNEQFF. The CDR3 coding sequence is TGTGCCAGCAGCTTTAGCGGGAGGTCCTACAATGAGCAGTTCTTC.

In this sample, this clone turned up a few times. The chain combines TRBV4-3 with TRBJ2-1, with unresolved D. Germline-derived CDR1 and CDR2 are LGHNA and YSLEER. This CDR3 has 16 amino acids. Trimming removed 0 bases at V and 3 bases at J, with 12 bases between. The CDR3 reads CASSQDLSPLYNEQFF. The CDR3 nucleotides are TGCGCCAGCAGCCAAGACCTATCCCCACTCTACAATGAGCAGTTCTTC.

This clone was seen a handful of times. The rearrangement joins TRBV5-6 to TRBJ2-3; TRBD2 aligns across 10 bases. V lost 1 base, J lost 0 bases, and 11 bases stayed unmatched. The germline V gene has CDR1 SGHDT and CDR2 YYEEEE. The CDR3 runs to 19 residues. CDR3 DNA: TGTGCCAGCAGCTTGTTTTCTAGCGGGAGAACTAAAAGCACAGATACGCAGTATTTT. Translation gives CASSLFSSGRTKSTDTQYF. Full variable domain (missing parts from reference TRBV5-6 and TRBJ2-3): DAGVTQSPTHLIKTRGQQVTLRCSPKSGHDTVSWYQQALGQGPQFIFQYYEEEERQRGNFPDRFSGHQFPNYSSELNVNALLLGDSALYLCASSLFSSGRTKSTDTQYFGPGTRLTVL.

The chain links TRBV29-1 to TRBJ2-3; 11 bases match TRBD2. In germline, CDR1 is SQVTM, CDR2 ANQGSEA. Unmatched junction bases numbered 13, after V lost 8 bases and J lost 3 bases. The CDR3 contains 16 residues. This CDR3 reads CSFGLAGYELTDTQYF. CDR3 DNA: TGCAGCTTCGGACTAGCGGGTTATGAGTTGACAGATACGCAGTATTTT.

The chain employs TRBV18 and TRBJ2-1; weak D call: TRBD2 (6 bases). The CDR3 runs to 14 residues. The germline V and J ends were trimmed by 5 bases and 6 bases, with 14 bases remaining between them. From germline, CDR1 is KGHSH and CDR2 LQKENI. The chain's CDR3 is CASSGRGGFNEQFF. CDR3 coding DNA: TGTGCCAGCTCAGGGCGGGGTGGATTCAATGAGCAGTTCTTC.

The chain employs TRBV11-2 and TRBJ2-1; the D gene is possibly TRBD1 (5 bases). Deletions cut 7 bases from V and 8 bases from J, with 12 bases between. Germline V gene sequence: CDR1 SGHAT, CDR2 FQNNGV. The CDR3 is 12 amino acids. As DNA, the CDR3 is TGTGCCAGCACCGCAGGGTCGCATGAGCAGTTCTTC. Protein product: CASTAGSHEQFF.

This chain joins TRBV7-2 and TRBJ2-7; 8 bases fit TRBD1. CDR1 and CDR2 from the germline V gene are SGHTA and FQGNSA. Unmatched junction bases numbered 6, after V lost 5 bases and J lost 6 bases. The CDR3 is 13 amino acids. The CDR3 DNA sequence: TGTGCCAGCAGCCAGGACAGGGTAAGCGAGCAGTACTTC. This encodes CASSQDRVSEQYF.